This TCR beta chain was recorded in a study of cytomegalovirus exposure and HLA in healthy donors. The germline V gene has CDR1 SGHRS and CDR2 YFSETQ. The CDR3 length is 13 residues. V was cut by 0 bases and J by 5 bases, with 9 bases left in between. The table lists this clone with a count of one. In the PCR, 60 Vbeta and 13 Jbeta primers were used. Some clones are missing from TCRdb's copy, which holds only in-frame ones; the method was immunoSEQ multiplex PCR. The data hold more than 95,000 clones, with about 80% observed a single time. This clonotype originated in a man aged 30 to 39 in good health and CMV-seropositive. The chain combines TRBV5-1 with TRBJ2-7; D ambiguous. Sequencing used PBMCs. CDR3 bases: TGCGCCAGCAGCTTGGGTGTGGCCCACGAGCAGTACTTC. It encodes CASSLGVAHEQYF.